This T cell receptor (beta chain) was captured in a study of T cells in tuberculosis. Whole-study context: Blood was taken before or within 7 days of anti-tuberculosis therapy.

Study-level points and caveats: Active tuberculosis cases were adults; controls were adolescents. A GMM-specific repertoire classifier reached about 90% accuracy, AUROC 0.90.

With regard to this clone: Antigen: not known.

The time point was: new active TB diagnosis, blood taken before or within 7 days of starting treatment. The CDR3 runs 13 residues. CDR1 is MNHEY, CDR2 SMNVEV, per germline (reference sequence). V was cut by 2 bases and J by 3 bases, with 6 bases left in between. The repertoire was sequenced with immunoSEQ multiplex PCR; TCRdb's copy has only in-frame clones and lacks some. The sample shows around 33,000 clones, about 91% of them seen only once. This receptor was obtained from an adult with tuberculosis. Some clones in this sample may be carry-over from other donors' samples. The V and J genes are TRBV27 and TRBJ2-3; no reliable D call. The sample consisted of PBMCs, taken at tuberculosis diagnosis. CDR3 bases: TGTGCCAGCAGTTTAGTCCTGACAGATACGCAGTATTTT. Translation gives CASSLVLTDTQYF.